This passage covers 17 T cell receptor beta chains from one sample sequenced in a study of spatial heterogeneity in lung cancer. Time point: sample taken at primary tumor resection. The input material, whole RNA from tumor, nontumor lung or frozen PBMC, was sequenced unsorted. Each CDR3 protein gets one entry after TCRdb re-called the 5' RACE reads with MiXCR. The sample has about 42,000 distinct CDR3 sequences; 6.5% to 8% are singletons. Sample: PBMCs, taken at surgery. All receptors come from a female donor with early-stage non-small cell lung cancer.

The chain carries TRBV28 and TRBJ2-7, with no clear D. The germline V gene encodes CDR1 MDHEN and CDR2 SYDVKM. Trimming removed 7 bases from V and 3 bases from J, with 13 bases in between. The CDR3 spans 13 residues. The CDR3 loop is CASTPGSHYEQYF. In DNA form, the CDR3 reads TGTGCCAGCACCCCGGGCTCCCACTACGAGCAGTACTTC.

As regards this clonotype: Germline and junction disagree at one end, which may indicate a read error. The rearrangement uses TRBV18 and TRBJ1-5; TRBD1 might be the D (5 bases). In germline, CDR1 is KGHSH, CDR2 LQKENI. The CDR3 is 14 residues long. The chain's CDR3 is CASSPQEGNQPQHF. The CDR3 bases are TGTGCCAGCTCCCCACAGGAAGGTAATCAGCCCCAGCATTTT.

This CDR3 is CASTRPPGETQYF. Here the CDR3 DNA reads TGTGCCAGCACCCGTCCGCCGGGGGAGACCCAGTACTTC. V usage is TRBV28 and J usage is TRBJ2-5; the D gene is possibly TRBD2 (5 bases). V shed 7 bases and J shed 5 bases, with 14 bases lying between them. CDR1 is MDHEN, CDR2 SYDVKM, per germline. The CDR3 loop spans 13 amino acids.

This clonotype was detected ten times or more. V is TRBV29-1 and J is TRBJ1-1; the D is unclear. The V gene lost 8 bases and the J gene lost 4 bases, with 14 bases spanning the gap. The V gene's germline CDR1 is SQVTM and CDR2 ANQGSEA. This CDR3 is built from 12 residues. The CDR3 region is CSLSGEGTEAFF. The CDR3 DNA sequence: TGCAGCCTCTCTGGGGAGGGCACTGAAGCTTTCTTT.

The gene calls are TRBV4-1 and TRBJ2-6, with a possible D match to TRBD2 (5 bases). Germline CDR1 is MGHRA and CDR2 is YSYEKL. Trimming removed 0 bases from V and 0 bases from J, with 9 bases in between. The CDR3 is made up of 17 amino acids. The CDR3 bases are TGCGCCAGCAGCCAAGATCCGGGAAACTCTGGGGCCAACGTCCTGACTTTC. Amino acids: CASSQDPGNSGANVLTF.

This clonotype showed up many times. The rearrangement joins TRBV5-1 to TRBJ2-7, with 7 bases aligning to TRBD1. The germline CDR1 and CDR2 sequences are SGHRS and YFSETQ. Germline trimming cut 4 bases from V and 2 bases from J; bases unmatched to any gene: 3. The CDR3 sequence is 13 residues long. The CDR3 here is CASSPQGAYEQYF. The DNA of the CDR3 is TGCGCCAGCAGCCCCCAGGGGGCCTACGAGCAGTACTTC.

This clonotype was detected many times. The CDR3 coding sequence is TGTGCCAGTGCGCGACAGGGCGATCAGCCCCAGCATTTT. Translation gives CASARQGDQPQHF. The V and J genes are TRBV19 and TRBJ1-5, with 7 bases lining up with TRBD1. V was pared by 8 bases and J by 5 bases, with 6 bases of the junction left unmatched. The CDR3 is made up of 13 amino acids. Germline V gives CDR1 LNHDA, CDR2 SQIVND (reference sequence).

In this sample, this clonotype turned up many times. The V call is TRBV7-2, the J call TRBJ2-7, with a possible D match to TRBD2 (7 bases). The germline V and J ends were trimmed by 4 bases and 2 bases, with 18 bases remaining between them. The CDR3 spans 16 residues. Germline CDR1 is SGHTA and CDR2 is FQGNSA. The CDR3 here is CASSWAAGHATYEQYF. CDR3 sequence (DNA): TGTGCCAGCAGCTGGGCAGCGGGACACGCGACCTACGAGCAGTACTTC.

The CDR3 coding sequence is TGTGCCAGCGCGGGACAGGGTGCCACCGGGGAGCTGTTTTTT. This codes for CASAGQGATGELFF. The chain combines TRBV2 with TRBJ2-2; 9 bases are shared with TRBD1. Trimming removed 8 bases from V and 4 bases from J; junction bases left unmatched: 5. Germline assignment: CDR1 SNHLY and CDR2 FYNNEI. The CDR3 loop spans 14 amino acids. Based on the CDR3 plus reference TRBV2 and TRBJ2-2, the full variable domain is EPEVTQTPSHQVTQMGQEVILRCVPISNHLYFYWYRQILGQKVEFLVSFYNNEISEKSEIFDDQFSVERPDGSNFTLKIRSTKLEDSAMYFCASAGQGATGELFFGEGSRLTVL.

This clonotype was found a few times. The chain recombines TRBV12-3 or TRBV12-4 with TRBJ1-2, with 7 bases aligning to TRBD1. The CDR3 is made up of 15 amino acids. The trim removed 5 bases at V and 0 bases at J, leaving 6 bases unmatched. CDR3: CASSPAQGANYGYTF. The CDR3, as DNA: TGTGCCAGCAGTCCGGCCCAGGGGGCTAACTATGGCTACACCTTC.

This chain connects TRBV7-9 to TRBJ1-1; 7 bases agree with TRBD1. CDR1 is SEHNR and CDR2 is FQNEAQ in the germline V gene (reference sequence). V was clipped by 7 bases and J by 8 bases; unmatched bases: 7. There are 12 residues in the CDR3. The CDR3 spells CASNRGGDEAFF. The CDR3 DNA reads TGTGCCAGCAACAGGGGAGGAGACGAAGCTTTCTTT. Variable domain in full (rest from reference TRBV7-9 and TRBJ1-1): DTGVSQNPRHKITKRGQNVTFRCDPISEHNRLYWYRQTLGQGPEFLTYFQNEAQLEKSRLLSDRFSAERPKGSFSTLEIQRTEQGDSAMYLCASNRGGDEAFFGQGTRLTVV.

The table lists this clonotype with a few counts. The chain employs TRBV7-9 and TRBJ1-2; unclear D gene. V was pared by 5 bases and J by 3 bases, with 13 bases between. This CDR3 contains 14 residues. CDR1 SEHNR and CDR2 FQNEAQ come from the germline V gene (reference sequence). The CDR3 spells CASSRTPEDYGYTF. CDR3 DNA sequence: TGTGCCAGCAGCCGAACTCCAGAAGACTATGGCTACACCTTC.

This clonotype has ten or more counts. The chain uses TRBV7-2 and TRBJ2-3, with 7 bases identical to TRBD2. The germline gives CDR1 SGHTA, CDR2 FQGNSA. This CDR3 comprises 15 residues. V shed 5 bases, J shed 1 base, and the junction held 6 bases outside the gene matches. The CDR3 here is CASSPGLERTDTQYF. CDR3 sequence (DNA): TGTGCCAGCAGCCCCGGACTAGAACGCACAGATACGCAGTATTTT.

This clonotype was found many times. This chain connects TRBV3-1 to TRBJ2-3; D is unclear. The CDR3 has 14 residues. From germline, CDR1 is LGHDT and CDR2 YNNKEL (reference sequence). The germline V and J ends were trimmed by 3 bases and 6 bases, with 13 bases remaining between them. For the CDR3, the DNA is TGTGCCAGCAGCCAGGGTTTCGAGGTGGATACGCAGTATTTT. Residues: CASSQGFEVDTQYF.

CDR3 sequence: CASSRHGDTQYF. The CDR3 DNA follows: TGTGCCAGCAGCCGGCACGGGGATACGCAGTATTTT. J is TRBJ2-3 and V is TRBV7-8; D gene ambiguous. Per the germline V gene, CDR1 is SGHVS and CDR2 is FQNEAQ. This CDR3 region has 12 residues. Trimming pared 5 bases from V and 6 bases from J, leaving 9 bases between.

This clonotype was observed many times. This chain joins TRBV12-3 or TRBV12-4 and TRBJ2-7; TRBD1 is a possible D gene (6 bases). This CDR3 has 13 amino acids. Trimming shortened V by 6 bases and J by 3 bases, and 12 bases separated the two germline ends. The CDR3 DNA reads TGTGCCAGCAGACTCGAACAGGGCTACGAGCAGTACTTC. Translation: CASRLEQGYEQYF.

This clonotype was counted at least ten times. This chain uses TRBV5-1 with TRBJ1-1, with 12 bases fitting TRBD1. The V gene's germline CDR1 is SGHRS and CDR2 YFSETQ. The CDR3 has 20 residues. Germline trimming cut 3 bases from V and 5 bases from J; bases unmatched to any gene: 20. The CDR3 DNA sequence: TGCGCCAGCAGCTCGATGCCCTTCAGTGGGGACAGGGGGCGCGAGACTGAAGCTTTCTTT. As protein: CASSSMPFSGDRGRETEAFF. Together with reference TRBV5-1 and TRBJ1-1, the CDR3 gives the full variable domain: KAGVTQTPRYLIKTRGQQVTLSCSPISGHRSVSWYQQTPGQGLQFLFEYFSETQRNKGNFPGRFSGRQFSNSRSEMNVSTLELGDSALYLCASSSMPFSGDRGRETEAFFGQGTRLTVV.